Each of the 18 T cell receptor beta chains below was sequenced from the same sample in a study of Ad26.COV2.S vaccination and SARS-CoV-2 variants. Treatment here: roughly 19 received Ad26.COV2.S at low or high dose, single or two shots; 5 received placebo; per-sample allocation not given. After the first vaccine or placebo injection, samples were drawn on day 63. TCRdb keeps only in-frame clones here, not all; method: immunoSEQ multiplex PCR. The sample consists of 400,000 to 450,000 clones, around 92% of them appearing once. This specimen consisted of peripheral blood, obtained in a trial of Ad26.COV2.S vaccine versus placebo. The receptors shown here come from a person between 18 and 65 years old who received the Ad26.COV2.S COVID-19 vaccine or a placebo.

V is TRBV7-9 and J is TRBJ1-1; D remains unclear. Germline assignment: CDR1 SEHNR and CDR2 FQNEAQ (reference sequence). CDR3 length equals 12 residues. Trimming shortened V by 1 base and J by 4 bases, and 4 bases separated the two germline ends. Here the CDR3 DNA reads TGTGCCAGCAGCTTAGGAGCCACTGAAGCTTTCTTT. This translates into CASSLGATEAFF. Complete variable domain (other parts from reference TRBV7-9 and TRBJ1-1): DTGVSQNPRHKITKRGQNVTFRCDPISEHNRLYWYRQTLGQGPEFLTYFQNEAQLEKSRLLSDRFSAERPKGSFSTLEIQRTEQGDSAMYLCASSLGATEAFFGQGTRLTVV.

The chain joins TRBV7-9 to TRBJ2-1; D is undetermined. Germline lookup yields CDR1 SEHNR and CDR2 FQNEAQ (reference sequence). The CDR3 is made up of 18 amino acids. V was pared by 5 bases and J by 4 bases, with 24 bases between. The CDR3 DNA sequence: TGTGCCAGCAGCCATACCCTGACTCCCACAGTTATGTACAATGAGCAGTTCTTC. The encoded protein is CASSHTLTPTVMYNEQFF. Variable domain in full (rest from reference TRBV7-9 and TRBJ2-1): DTGVSQNPRHKITKRGQNVTFRCDPISEHNRLYWYRQTLGQGPEFLTYFQNEAQLEKSRLLSDRFSAERPKGSFSTLEIQRTEQGDSAMYLCASSHTLTPTVMYNEQFFGPGTRLTVL.

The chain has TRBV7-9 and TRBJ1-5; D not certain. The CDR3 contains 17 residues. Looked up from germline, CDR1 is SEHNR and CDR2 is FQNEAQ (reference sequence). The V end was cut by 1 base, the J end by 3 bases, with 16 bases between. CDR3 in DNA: TGTGCCAGCAGCTTAGGGTTGGCAGGCAATTCCAATCAGCCCCAGCATTTT. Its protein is CASSLGLAGNSNQPQHF.

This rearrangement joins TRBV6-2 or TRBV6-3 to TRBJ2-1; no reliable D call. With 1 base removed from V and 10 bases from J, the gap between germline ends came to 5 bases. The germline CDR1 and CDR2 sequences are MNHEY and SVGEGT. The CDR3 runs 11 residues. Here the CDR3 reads CASSYYMEQFF. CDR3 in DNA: TGTGCCAGCAGTTACTACATGGAGCAGTTCTTC.

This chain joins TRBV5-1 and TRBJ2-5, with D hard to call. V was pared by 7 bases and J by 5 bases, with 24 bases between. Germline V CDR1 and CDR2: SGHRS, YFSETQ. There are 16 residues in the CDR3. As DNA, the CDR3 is TGCGCCAGCGCTTCTCTTTCACCAAGCCTTCGGGAGACCCAGTACTTC. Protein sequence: CASASLSPSLRETQYF.

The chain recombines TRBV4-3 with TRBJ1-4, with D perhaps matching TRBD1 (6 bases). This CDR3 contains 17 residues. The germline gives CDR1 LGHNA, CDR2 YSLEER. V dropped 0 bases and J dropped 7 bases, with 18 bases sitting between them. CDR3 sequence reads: CASSQERRGGLGEKLFF. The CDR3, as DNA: TGCGCCAGCAGCCAAGAGCGACGTGGGGGGCTGGGTGAAAAACTGTTTTTT.

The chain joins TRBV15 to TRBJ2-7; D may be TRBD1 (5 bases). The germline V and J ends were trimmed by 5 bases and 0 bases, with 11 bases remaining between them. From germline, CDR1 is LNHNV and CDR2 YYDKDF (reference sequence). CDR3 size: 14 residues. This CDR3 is CATSPAQASYEQYF. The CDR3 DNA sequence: TGTGCCACCAGCCCGGCACAGGCCTCCTACGAGCAGTACTTC.

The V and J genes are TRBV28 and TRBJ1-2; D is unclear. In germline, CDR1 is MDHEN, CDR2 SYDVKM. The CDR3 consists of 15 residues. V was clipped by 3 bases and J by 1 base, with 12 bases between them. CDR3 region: CASSLPQHHNYGYTF. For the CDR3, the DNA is TGTGCCAGCAGTTTGCCCCAGCACCATAACTATGGCTACACCTTC.

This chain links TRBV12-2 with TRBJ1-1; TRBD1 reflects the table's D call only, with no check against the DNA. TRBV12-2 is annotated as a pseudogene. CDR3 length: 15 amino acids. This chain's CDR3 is CASRLVEGEVTEAFF. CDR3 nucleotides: TGTGCAAGTCGCTTAGTGGAAGGGGAAGTTACTGAAGCTTTCTTT.

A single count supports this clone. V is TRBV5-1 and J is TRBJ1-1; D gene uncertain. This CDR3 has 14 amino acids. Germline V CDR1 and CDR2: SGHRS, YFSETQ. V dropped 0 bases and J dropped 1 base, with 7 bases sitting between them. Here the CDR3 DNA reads TGCGCCAGCAGCTTGGAGGTAGGGAACACTGAAGCTTTCTTT. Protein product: CASSLEVGNTEAFF.

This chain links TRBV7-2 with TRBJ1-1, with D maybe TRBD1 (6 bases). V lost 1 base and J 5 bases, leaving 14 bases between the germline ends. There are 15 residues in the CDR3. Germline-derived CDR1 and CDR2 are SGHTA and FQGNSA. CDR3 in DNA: TGTGCCAGCAGCTTAGTTGGGGGGGCTGAGACTGAAGCTTTCTTT. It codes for CASSLVGGAETEAFF.

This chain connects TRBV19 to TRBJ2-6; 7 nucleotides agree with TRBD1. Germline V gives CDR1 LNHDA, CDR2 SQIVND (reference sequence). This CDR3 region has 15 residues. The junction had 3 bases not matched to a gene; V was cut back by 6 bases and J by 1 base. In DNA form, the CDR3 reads TGTGCCAGTAGATCACAGGGGTCTGGGGCCAACGTCCTGACTTTC. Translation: CASRSQGSGANVLTF.

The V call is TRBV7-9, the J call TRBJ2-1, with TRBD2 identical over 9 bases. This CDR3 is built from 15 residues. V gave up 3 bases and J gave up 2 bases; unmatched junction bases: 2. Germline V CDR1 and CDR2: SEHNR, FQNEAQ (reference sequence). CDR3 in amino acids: CASSLGGGAYNEQFF. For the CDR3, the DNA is TGTGCCAGCAGCTTGGGCGGGGGGGCCTACAATGAGCAGTTCTTC. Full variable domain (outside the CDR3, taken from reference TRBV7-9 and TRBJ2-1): DTGVSQNPRHKITKRGQNVTFRCDPISEHNRLYWYRQTLGQGPEFLTYFQNEAQLEKSRLLSDRFSAERPKGSFSTLEIQRTEQGDSAMYLCASSLGGGAYNEQFFGPGTRLTVL.

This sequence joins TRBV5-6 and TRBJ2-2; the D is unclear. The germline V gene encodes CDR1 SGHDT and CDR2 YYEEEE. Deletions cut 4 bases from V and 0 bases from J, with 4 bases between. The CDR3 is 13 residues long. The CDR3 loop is CASSLPNTGELFF. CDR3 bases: TGTGCCAGCAGCCTACCGAACACCGGGGAGCTGTTTTTT.

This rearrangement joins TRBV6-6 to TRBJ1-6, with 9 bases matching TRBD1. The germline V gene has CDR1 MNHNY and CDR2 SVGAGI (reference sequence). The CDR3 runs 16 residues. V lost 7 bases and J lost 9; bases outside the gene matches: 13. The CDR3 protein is CASIHLSGTGTSPLHF. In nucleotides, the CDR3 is TGTGCCAGCATCCACTTATCAGGGACAGGGACTTCACCCCTCCACTTT.

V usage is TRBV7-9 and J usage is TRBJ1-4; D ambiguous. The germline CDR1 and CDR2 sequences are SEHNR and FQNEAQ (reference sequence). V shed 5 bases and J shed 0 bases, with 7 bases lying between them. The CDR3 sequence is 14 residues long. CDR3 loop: CASSRFATNEKLFF. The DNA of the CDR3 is TGTGCCAGCAGCCGGTTCGCAACTAATGAAAAACTGTTTTTT.

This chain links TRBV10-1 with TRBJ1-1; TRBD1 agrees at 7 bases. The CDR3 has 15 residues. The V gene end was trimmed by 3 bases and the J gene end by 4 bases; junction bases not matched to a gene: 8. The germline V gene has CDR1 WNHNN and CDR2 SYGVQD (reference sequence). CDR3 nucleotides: TGCGCCAGCAGTGATAGAAATGCAGGGGGCACTGAAGCTTTCTTT. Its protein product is CASSDRNAGGTEAFF.

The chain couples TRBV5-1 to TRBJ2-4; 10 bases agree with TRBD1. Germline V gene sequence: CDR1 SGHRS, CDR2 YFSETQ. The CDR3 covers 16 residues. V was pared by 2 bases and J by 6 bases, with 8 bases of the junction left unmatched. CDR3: CASSLPGQGIGNIQYF. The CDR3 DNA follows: TGCGCCAGCAGCTTACCGGGACAGGGGATAGGAAACATTCAGTACTTC.